A selection of T cell receptor beta chains follows, all from one sample in a study of shared clonotypes between healthy human individuals. Here immunoSEQ multiplex PCR was the method, and the copy in TCRdb shows in-frame clones only, minus some. The top ten hold 0.25% to 0.35% of the sample, which has approximately 400,000 clones, roughly 96% seen once. Material for sequencing was memory CD8+ T cells sorted from blood. The receptors were gathered from a man aged 30 to 39 in good health. CDR3s include the opening cysteine and the closing phenylalanine or tryptophan. The order of the fields is J gene, V gene, D gene, clone size, CDR3 protein, CDR3 DNA. D genes are given only for firm matches. The size entry is marked missing in some rows and otherwise reads once, few, many or a size class.

TRBJ2-3 TRBV29-1 TRBD2 NA CSVRPGLAGTTDTQYF TGCAGCGTACGACCGGGACTAGCGGGGACCACAGATACGCAGTATTTT
TRBJ2-7 TRBV28 TRBD2 once CASSYGTSGRGEQYF TGTGCCAGCAGTTACGGGACTAGCGGGAGGGGAGAGCAGTACTTC
TRBJ2-7 TRBV6-5 NA once CASRRAGSVYEQYF TGTGCCAGCAGACGGGCCGGGAGTGTATACGAGCAGTACTTC
TRBJ2-3 TRBV29-1 TRBD2 NA CSVVLAGTTDTQYF TGCAGCGTTGTCCTAGCGGGAACCACAGATACGCAGTATTTT
TRBJ1-5 TRBV28 NA NA CASSFRGLPQPQHF TGTGCCAGCAGTTTTCGGGGGCTTCCTCAGCCCCAGCATTTT
TRBJ1-1 TRBV23-1 NA NA CASKGGQGNTEAFF TGCGCCAGCAAGGGGGGCCAAGGGAACACTGAAGCTTTCTTT
TRBJ2-7 TRBV7-9 TRBD2 NA CASSPAGAGEQYF TGTGCCAGCAGCCCCGCGGGAGCGGGGGAGCAGTACTTC
TRBJ1-1 TRBV5-6 NA NA CASSPTGNTEAFF TGTGCCAGCAGCCCTACAGGCAACACTGAAGCTTTCTTT
TRBJ2-7 TRBV5-1 NA NA CASSGRHEQYF TGCGCCAGCAGCGGTCGTCACGAGCAGTACTTC
TRBJ2-3 TRBV5-1 NA NA CASSLDPGGGTDTQYF TGCGCCAGCAGCTTAGATCCGGGTGGGGGCACAGATACGCAGTATTTT
TRBJ1-2 TRBV14 NA once CASSQARGSGYTF TGTGCCAGCAGCCAAGCCAGGGGTAGCGGCTACACCTTC
TRBJ2-1 TRBV7-9 TRBD2 NA CASSLEGLGIRQFF TGTGCCAGCAGCTTAGAGGGACTAGGAATCCGGCAGTTCTTC
TRBJ2-5 TRBV7-2 NA NA CASSLGIGKRETQYF TGTGCCAGCAGCTTAGGGATAGGGAAGAGGGAGACCCAGTACTTC
TRBJ1-3 TRBV27 TRBD1 NA CASSWDSSGNTIYF TGTGCCAGCAGTTGGGACAGCTCTGGAAACACCATATATTTT
TRBJ2-7 TRBV27 TRBD1 NA CASSLSGTGSYEQYF TGTGCCAGCAGCCTTTCCGGGACAGGGTCCTACGAGCAGTACTTC
TRBJ2-3 TRBV5-1 NA NA CASSLGGRRADTQYF TGCGCCAGCAGCTTGGGGGGCAGGAGGGCAGATACGCAGTATTTT
TRBJ1-5 TRBV15 NA NA CATQQGGENQPQHF TGTGCCACCCAACAGGGAGGAGAGAATCAGCCCCAGCATTTT
TRBJ2-4 TRBV28 NA few CASSLGVLAKNIQYF TGTGCCAGCAGTTTAGGGGTCCTAGCCAAAAACATTCAGTACTTC
TRBJ2-7 TRBV14 NA NA CASSHQPYEQYF TGTGCCAGCAGCCACCAACCCTACGAGCAGTACTTC
TRBJ1-4 TRBV2 NA NA CASFGRTHNEKLFF TGTGCCAGCTTCGGGCGGACACATAATGAAAAACTGTTTTTT
TRBJ2-1 TRBV10-1 NA NA CASSESREWILYEQFF TGCGCCAGCAGTGAGTCCCGGGAGTGGATATTGTATGAGCAGTTCTTC
TRBJ1-5 TRBV30 NA NA CAWSGQGRGDNHQPQHF TGTGCCTGGAGTGGGCAGGGGAGGGGAGACAATCATCAGCCCCAGCATTTT
TRBJ1-1 TRBV13 NA NA CASSSPLDGDEAFF TGTGCCAGCAGCTCGCCTCTGGACGGAGATGAAGCTTTCTTT
TRBJ2-6 TRBV2 NA NA CASRQDSSGANVLTF TGTGCCAGCAGACAGGATTCATCTGGGGCCAACGTCCTGACTTTC
TRBJ2-7 TRBV6-1 TRBD1 NA CASGDRGRDEQYF TGTGCCAGCGGGGACAGGGGGCGGGACGAGCAGTACTTC
TRBJ1-1 TRBV10-3 NA NA CAISDRVTEAFF TGTGCCATCAGTGACAGGGTGACTGAAGCTTTCTTT
TRBJ2-5 TRBV14 NA NA CASSERGGRGRQETQYF TGTGCCAGCAGCGAAAGAGGCGGCAGGGGCCGCCAAGAGACCCAGTACTTC
TRBJ2-7 TRBV28 TRBD1 NA CASSPGQGLGYFYEQYF TGTGCCAGCAGTCCTGGACAGGGGTTAGGATATTTCTACGAGCAGTACTTC
TRBJ2-7 TRBV6-1 NA NA CASRHFPYEQYF TGTGCCAGCCGGCACTTTCCCTACGAGCAGTACTTC
TRBJ2-3 TRBV28 TRBD2 NA CASSLVTSGAPGTDTQYF TGTGCCAGCAGTTTGGTTACTAGCGGAGCCCCTGGCACAGATACGCAGTATTTT
TRBJ1-3 TRBV9 NA NA CASSVAPGRLNTIYF TGTGCCAGCAGCGTAGCCCCGGGACGCTTGAACACCATATATTTT
TRBJ1-1 TRBV5-6 NA NA CASSLSTGGNTEAFF TGTGCCAGCAGCTTGTCGACGGGAGGGAACACTGAAGCTTTCTTT
TRBJ1-5 TRBV9 NA NA CASSVSPGKNQPQHF TGTGCCAGCAGCGTATCCCCAGGAAAAAATCAGCCCCAGCATTTT
TRBJ1-1 TRBV10-3 NA NA CAISEGYFLEAFF TGTGCCATCAGTGAGGGGTACTTCCTTGAAGCTTTCTTT
TRBJ2-1 TRBV5-1 NA NA CASSLAPGSSYNEQFF TGCGCCAGCAGCTTGGCCCCGGGGAGCTCCTACAATGAGCAGTTCTTC
TRBJ1-2 TRBV2 NA NA CASNLHPGTGIYGYTF TGTGCCAGCAACCTCCATCCCGGGACCGGCATCTATGGCTACACCTTC
TRBJ1-5 TRBV4-1 TRBD1 NA CASSRGRIPGGAEPQHF TGCGCCAGCAGCCGAGGGCGGATCCCAGGGGGCGCGGAGCCCCAGCATTTT
TRBJ2-2 TRBV27 NA NA CASSFNIAGELFF TGTGCCAGCAGTTTCAATATTGCCGGGGAGCTGTTTTTT
TRBJ1-2 TRBV28 NA NA CASSSPQGGNYGYTF TGTGCCAGCAGTTCACCTCAGGGTGGGAACTATGGCTACACCTTC
TRBJ2-1 TRBV2 NA once CASQSTRGAGSYNEQFF TGTGCCAGCCAATCCACCAGGGGGGCTGGCTCCTACAATGAGCAGTTCTTC
TRBJ2-5 TRBV6-1 TRBD2 once CASSLAGRVETQYF TGTGCCAGCAGTTTAGCGGGACGGGTTGAGACCCAGTACTTC
TRBJ2-1 TRBV11-2 TRBD2 NA CASSPTSGSYNEQFF TGTGCCAGCAGCCCGACTAGCGGATCCTACAATGAGCAGTTCTTC
TRBJ1-1 TRBV28 NA NA CASSLSAGSTEAFF TGTGCCAGCAGTTTATCCGCAGGGAGCACTGAAGCTTTCTTT
TRBJ2-3 TRBV6-6 NA NA CASSYSIGVDTQYF TGTGCCAGCAGTTACTCGATAGGGGTAGATACGCAGTATTTT
TRBJ2-6 TRBV5-8 NA NA CASSSLSGLTSGANVLTF TGTGCCAGCAGCTCTTTATCAGGGCTAACCTCTGGGGCCAACGTCCTGACTTTC
TRBJ1-1 TRBV30 NA NA CAWGTVNTEAFF TGTGCCTGGGGGACGGTTAACACTGAAGCTTTCTTT